Sequencing of this T cell receptor (beta chain) was carried out in a study of CD8 T cells in ankylosing spondylitis (dated by TCRdb to about 2017). At the level of the whole study: To find TCR variants linked to disease, the study profiled T cell receptor beta repertoires in ankylosing spondylitis patients and healthy donors. The full study cohort was made up of under 30 ankylosing spondylitis patients and 108 healthy donors. Peripheral blood was sampled, and synovial fluid was also collected from ankylosing spondylitis patients.

What the authors observed across the whole study: The disease-linked clones were reported as significantly enriched in matched synovial fluid samples from ankylosing spondylitis patients. Blood from ankylosing spondylitis patients appeared to be characterized by a TCR beta motif made up of several highly homologous amino acid variants. A CD8+ phenotype was shown by the disease-linked clones, which were found at relatively low frequencies in peripheral blood. Some of the motif variants had been reported before in the synovial fluid and blood of reactive arthritis patients, a finding that suggests common disease-initiation mechanisms.

This sample was sequenced with an Illumina HiSeq 2500. TCR beta libraries were prepared by quantitative 5'-RACE with molecular barcodes. The study's own analysis went as follows. A new computational method based on a probabilistic model of VDJ rearrangement was used to identify disease-linked TCR variants. The public sequencing data were trimmed at Q25 with fastp and processed into clonotypes with MiXCR by TCRdb, which kept only in-frame beta chains. Entries that share a CDR3 protein sequence are merged under the most common genes and DNA. The V and J calls follow TCRdb's processing rather than the paper's. The sample data list roughly 97,000 distinct CDR3 sequences, and over 6.5% of these were observed just once. Nearly 10% of the sample lies in the top ten. In the germline V gene, CDR1 corresponds to SGHTA and CDR2 to FQGNSA. Between the V and J ends, shortened by 4 bases and 7 bases respectively, the junction contains 5 bases. Inclusive of the bounding cysteine and phenylalanine, the CDR3 is 11 residues long. Only the CDR3 part of the read is kept: 33 bases, read in frame from the first base.

This clonotype was observed many times. Its antigen is still unknown. No much larger clonotype is one base removed from it; base qualities were not supplied. The clonotype comes from a male donor with ankylosing spondylitis or in good health (not recorded which). The rearranged segments are TRBV7-2 and TRBJ2-1, with the D gene too uncertain to name. Specimen: blood, either unsorted or a sorted T cell fraction (not recorded which). This receptor carries the CDR3 CASSSQNEQFF. The bases are TGTGCCAGCAGCTCCCAAAATGAGCAGTTCTTC.